The present entry profiles one TCR beta chain with its context. Antigen: not known. Treatment of the sample: oral pan-JAK inhibitor, 5-10 mg twice daily. Lesional scalp punch biopsies and peripheral blood came from alopecia areata patients. The sample comes from a study of CD8+ T cells in alopecia areata. At the level of the study: Patients took tofacitinib for 6 to 18 months, followed by 6 drug-free months. Study results and caveats: Lesional scalp displayed greater clonality than normal scalp, most notably in alopecia totalis/universalis.

Following RNA extraction, reverse transcription yielded cDNA that acted as the sequencing template. Sequenced by immunoSEQ multiplex PCR; TCRdb stores in-frame clones only, minus some. The sample gives about 120,000 clones, around 56% of which show up once; about 0.5% is in the top ten. V shed 1 base, J shed 2 bases, and the junction held 2 bases outside the gene matches. CDR1 is SGHAT and CDR2 is FQNNGV in the germline V gene. This CDR3 has 15 amino acids. The receptor's source is a human donor with alopecia areata. The material sequenced was CD4+ T cells sorted from blood, taken at week 4, from a patient treated with tofacitinib. J is TRBJ1-2 and V is TRBV11-2, with 9 bases matching TRBD1. The CDR3 here is CASSLGTGGNYGYTF. CDR3 coding DNA: TGTGCCAGCAGCTTAGGTACAGGGGGCAACTATGGCTACACCTTC.